Below, 14 T cell receptor beta chains from the same sample are listed, as sequenced in a study of blood T cell repertoires in COVID-19. Sequencing was performed with immunoSEQ multiplex PCR; in TCRdb, only in-frame clones are kept and a portion is missing. The sample carries about 180,000 clones, approximately 92% recorded once. The specimen sequenced was PBMCs or T cells enriched from blood (not recorded which). The receptor source for this set is a middle-aged woman with acute COVID-19.

The genes are TRBV25-1 and TRBJ1-4; unclear D gene. V was pared by 3 bases and J by 8 bases, with 10 bases between. The germline V gene encodes CDR1 MGHDK and CDR2 SYGVNS. The CDR3 has 13 residues. The CDR3 region is CASSEEGREKLFF. DNA of the CDR3: TGTGCCAGCAGTGAGGAGGGTCGGGAAAAACTGTTTTTT.

J is TRBJ2-2 and V is TRBV27, with 11 bases fitting TRBD1. Trimming took 1 base from V and 4 from J; bases not matched to a gene: 5. Per germline, CDR1 MNHEY and CDR2 SMNVEV (reference sequence). The CDR3 has 17 residues. For the CDR3, the DNA is TGTGCCAGCAGTTTATTTCCGGGACAGGGGGTCACCGGGGAGCTGTTTTTT. Its translation is CASSLFPGQGVTGELFF.

This chain links TRBV7-6 with TRBJ2-3; the match to TRBD1 covers 7 bases. The CDR3 sequence is 18 residues long. The trim removed 1 base at V and 0 bases at J, leaving 10 bases unmatched. Germline-derived CDR1 and CDR2 are SGHVS and FNYEAQ. The CDR3 sequence is CASSLDPETGTSTDTQYF. CDR3 in DNA: TGTGCCAGCAGCTTAGATCCCGAGACAGGGACGAGCACAGATACGCAGTATTTT.

The chain joins TRBV5-1 to TRBJ2-7, with 7 bases that match TRBD1. Trimming took 2 bases from V and 3 from J; bases not matched to a gene: 8. There are 15 residues in the CDR3. The germline CDR1 and CDR2 sequences are SGHRS and YFSETQ. The CDR3 DNA reads as TGCGCCAGCAGCTTCTATGACGACAGGGTCTACGAGCAGTACTTC. Amino acid sequence: CASSFYDDRVYEQYF.

This chain joins TRBV24-1 and TRBJ2-1; perhaps TRBD1 as D (5 bases). The V gene's germline CDR1 is KGHDR and CDR2 SFDVKD. The CDR3 loop spans 13 amino acids. V lost 4 bases to trimming and J lost 4 bases, with 7 bases between them. Here the CDR3 reads CATSETGYNEQFF. The DNA for the CDR3 is TGTGCCACCAGTGAAACAGGATACAATGAGCAGTTCTTC.

V is TRBV28 and J is TRBJ2-6; D may be TRBD1 (6 bases). Looked up from germline, CDR1 is MDHEN and CDR2 is SYDVKM. The germline V and J ends were trimmed by 6 bases and 0 bases, with 15 bases remaining between them. The CDR3 length is 17 residues. The DNA of the CDR3 is TGTGCCAGCAGCAAGGGGGATCCCGCCTCTGGGGCCAACGTCCTGACTTTC. Its protein product is CASSKGDPASGANVLTF.

J is TRBJ1-5 and V is TRBV2; D call uncertain. Germline CDR1 is SNHLY and CDR2 is FYNNEI. This CDR3 is 13 amino acids long. Trimming removed 11 bases from V and 0 bases from J, with 11 bases in between. As DNA, the CDR3 is TGTGCCTGTCGTGGGAGTAGCAATCAGCCCCAGCATTTT. Translating it yields CACRGSSNQPQHF.

The V gene is TRBV27, the J gene TRBJ2-7; D possibly corresponds to TRBD2 (5 bases). The CDR3 has 14 residues. Germline V gene lookup returns CDR1 MNHEY and CDR2 SMNVEV (reference sequence). V gave up 0 bases and J gave up 7 bases, with 13 bases separating them. The CDR3 DNA is TGTGCCAGCAGTTTATCTAGGGTATCGGGGGAGCAGTACTTC. Protein sequence: CASSLSRVSGEQYF.

The chain joins TRBV2 to TRBJ1-6, with 8 nucleotides matching TRBD1. CDR1 and CDR2 from the germline V gene are SNHLY and FYNNEI. With 2 bases clipped from V and 0 bases from J, the junction kept 6 bases outside the gene matches. The CDR3 totals 18 residues. CDR3 sequence reads: CASSEPRDRSSYNSPLHF. Here the CDR3 DNA reads TGTGCCAGCAGTGAACCGAGGGACAGGAGCTCCTATAATTCACCCCTCCACTTT.

This clone was seen only once. The CDR3 DNA reads as TGTGCCAGCAGCTTAGTCTGGCGGGTCGGTGCCCCGGTAAAAGGCTACACCTTC. Translating gives CASSLVWRVGAPVKGYTF. The chain couples TRBV7-2 to TRBJ1-2; D call uncertain. Trimming took 1 base from V and 8 from J, leaving 26 bases between them. The germline V gene encodes CDR1 SGHTA and CDR2 FQGNSA. The CDR3 is 18 residues long.

This chain joins TRBV5-1 and TRBJ2-7; TRBD1 matches 11 bases. V was clipped by 4 bases and J by 3 bases; unmatched bases: 3. Looked up from germline, CDR1 is SGHRS and CDR2 is YFSETQ. This CDR3 spans 14 amino acids. For the CDR3, the DNA is TGCGCCAGCAGCATCGGGACAGGGGGCTACGAGCAGTACTTC. It specifies CASSIGTGGYEQYF.

This chain links TRBV3-1 (or the pseudogene TRBV3-2) with TRBJ1-2; 7 bases agree with TRBD1. The germline V gene has CDR1 LGHDT and CDR2 YNNKEL (reference sequence). With V trimmed by 2 bases and J by 7 bases, 7 bases remained unmatched. The CDR3 sequence is 14 residues long. The CDR3 region has the DNA TGTGCCAGCAGCCAAAGGCGACAGGGTAGTGGCTACACCTTC. Encoded protein: CASSQRRQGSGYTF.

The gene calls are TRBV9 and TRBJ2-3; D is unresolved. The CDR3 has 15 residues. The germline gives CDR1 SGDLS, CDR2 YYNGEE. Trimming removed 1 base from V and 2 bases from J, with 11 bases in between. The CDR3 DNA reads as TGTGCCAGCAGCGTATGGAGCGTGAACACAGATACGCAGTATTTT. Its translation: CASSVWSVNTDTQYF.

This clone was counted between two and nine times. The chain couples TRBV7-9 to TRBJ2-3; maybe TRBD2 (6 bases). V lost 4 bases, J lost 0 bases, and 8 bases lay in between. This CDR3 is built from 14 residues. Germline V gives CDR1 SEHNR, CDR2 FQNEAQ (reference sequence). CDR3 protein: CASSSSGSTDTQYF. The DNA of the CDR3 is TGTGCCAGCAGCTCAAGCGGGAGCACAGATACGCAGTATTTT.